This TCR beta chain is drawn from a study of blood T cell repertoires in COVID-19. About the study: Some COVID-19 samples were acute and others convalescent; all came from the United States, Italy and Spain.

Study members were between roughly 18 and 100 years old and lived in 24 US regions. CDR1 is SGHKS and CDR2 is YYEKEE in the germline V gene (reference sequence). V was pared by 2 bases and J by 3 bases, with 6 bases between. The CDR3 runs to 13 residues. This clone showed up just a few times. In the source study's methods: Estimated nucleated cell counts came from reference gene primer amplification. Produced via immunoSEQ multiplex PCR; TCRdb's table is partial and in-frame only. That table gives V, J and clone size, and the DNA gave D and trimming. The data contain 470,000 or so clones, 70% to 90% of them singletons.

The specimen sequenced was PBMCs or T cells enriched from blood (not recorded which). V gene TRBV5-5 combines with J gene TRBJ1-3; no reliable D call. The receptor's source is a woman aged 18-29 years with acute COVID-19. CDR3 region: CASSFTDGNTIYF. The CDR3 coding sequence is TGTGCCAGCAGCTTTACAGATGGAAACACCATATATTTT.